This entry is about one T cell receptor (beta chain). Its antigen is currently not known. No base quality information exists; no much larger clone differs at one position. Trimming takes 6 bases off V and 4 bases off J; junction bases not matched to a gene: 6. The CDR3 runs 13 amino acids, cysteine and phenylalanine included. The CDR3 DNA has 39 bases and is translated from base 1. The germline V gene (reference sequence) supplies CDR1 WNHNN and CDR2 SYGVQD. The sample comes from a study of regulatory T cells in long-lasting Graves disease (dated by TCRdb to 2020 to 2023). As for the study more broadly: Persistent Graves' disease was defined as antithyroid drug treatment for over 5 years with persistently positive TSH receptor autoantibodies. The study was registered as a clinical trial and conducted in China. This study used TCR sequencing and RNA sequencing of peripheral blood to compare persistent Graves' disease patients against newly diagnosed Graves' disease patients. On average, persistent Graves' disease patients in the clinical cohort had been on antithyroid drugs for approximately 10 years. A total of roughly 33 samples were covered by TCR sequencing, comprising some 13 persistent and 20 or so newly diagnosed Graves' disease patients. The full study reports these points: As a limitation, the authors acknowledged that the small sample size may reduce accuracy. Only the TCR beta chain was sequenced and analyzed. Persistent Graves' disease patients showed lower TCR Shannon entropy and fewer highly expanded clones than newly diagnosed patients, suggesting clonal expansion. Persistent patients shared more public clonotypes among themselves (more than 2,500) than newly diagnosed patients did (more than 950). Preferential use of TRBV28, TRBJ1-2 and TRBJ2-5 was observed in persistent disease, whereas TRBV20-1 and TRBJ2-1 were favored in newly diagnosed disease. The study examined only peripheral blood because the primary lesion, thyroid tissue, could not be accessed.

The library was produced with multiplex PCR. TCRdb lists the instrument as Illumina HiSeq 4000. CDR3 regions were amplified by Arm-PCR with iRepertoire HTBI primers to construct TCR beta libraries. Before sequencing, the PCR products went through gel purification. The original methods were these. A total of under 80 TRBV and 14 TRBJ segments were identified across samples and were used for gene usage analysis of CDR3 amino acid clonotypes. Filtered high-quality paired reads were merged into contigs using COPE and FqMerger. Contigs were aligned with BLAST to IMGT TRBV, TRBD and TRBJ reference genes, and CDR3 was defined per IMGT. Any clonotype with a frequency above 0.1% was counted as a highly expanded clone. Shannon entropy served as the measure of repertoire diversity, while the Gini coefficient captured V-J evenness. A clonotype was considered public if more than one individual shared it. Clones were called with MiXCR by TCRdb after fastp trimmed the public reads at Q25, and only in-frame beta chains were retained. Each entry merges the rows of one CDR3 protein and shows their most common DNA and genes. The V and J calls here are based on TCRdb, not the publication. The sample table shows more than 650,000 distinct CDR3 sequences, and 30% are seen once. The ten largest clones represent 40% to 55% of the sample.

The time point label for this specimen denotes: persistent/refractory GD, antithyroid drugs over 5 years with positive TRAb. RNA was extracted from PBMCs in TRIzol for both TCR sequencing and RNA sequencing. The diagnosis of Graves' disease was made according to American Thyroid Association guidelines. The patients came from an endocrinology department in Xi'an, China. From each patient, approximately 9 milliliters of peripheral blood was collected into an EDTA anticoagulant tube. Ficoll Paque Plus density gradient separation was used to isolate PBMCs, and no further T cell sorting was done. An Agilent 2100 Bioanalyzer and agarose gel were used to check RNA quality, while a NanoDrop 2000 measured RNA concentration.

The source material was peripheral blood mononuclear cells (PBMCs), sampled when the disease was refractory, from a patient treated with antithyroid drugs. The receptor comes from a female donor with Graves disease. The chain is assembled from TRBV10-1 and TRBJ2-7; the central 7 bases match TRBD2. The CDR3 region has the sequence CASSGGLGYEQYF. The DNA is TGCGCCAGCAGCGGTGGACTAGGTTACGAGCAGTACTTC.